This T cell receptor (beta chain) was obtained from a study of T cells after yellow fever vaccination. Remarks on this clonotype: The antigen is unknown.

CDR1 and CDR2 from the germline V gene are MNHEY and SVGEGT. Trimming stripped 7 bases from V and 1 base from J, with 11 bases between. The CDR3 contains 14 residues. Using its own MiXCR run on the 5' RACE reads, TCRdb lists one record per CDR3 protein. The top ten hold 18% of the sample, which has roughly 300,000 distinct CDR3 sequences, around 6.8% seen once. Study findings and constraints: CD4 and CD8 compartments shared a small share of clonotypes.

Sequencing used PBMCs, obtained around 45 days after the first yellow fever vaccination. This receptor was identified in a young man who received the YFV17D yellow fever vaccine. The chain links TRBV6-2 or TRBV6-3 to TRBJ1-5; no clear D. For the CDR3, the DNA is TGTGCCAGCACATCGACAAAGAGCAATCAGCCCCAGCATTTT. Amino acids: CASTSTKSNQPQHF.